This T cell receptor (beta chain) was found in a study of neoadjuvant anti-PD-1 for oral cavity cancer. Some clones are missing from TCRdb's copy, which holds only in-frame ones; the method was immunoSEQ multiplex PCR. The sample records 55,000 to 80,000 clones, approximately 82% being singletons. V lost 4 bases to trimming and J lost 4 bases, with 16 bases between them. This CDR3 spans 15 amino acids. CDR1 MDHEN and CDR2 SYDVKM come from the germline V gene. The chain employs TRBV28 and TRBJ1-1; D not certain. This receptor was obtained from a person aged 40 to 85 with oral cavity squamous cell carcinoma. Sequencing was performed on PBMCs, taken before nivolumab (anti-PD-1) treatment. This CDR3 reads CASSSRNSGPTEAFF. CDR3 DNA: TGTGCCAGCAGTTCCCGGAACAGTGGCCCCACTGAAGCTTTCTTT.